The rows below give T cell receptor beta chains drawn from one sample of a study of shared clonotypes between healthy human individuals. Measured with immunoSEQ multiplex PCR; TCRdb has only the in-frame clones, and not every one. The sample has about 2.2 million clones, just over 90% seen once. The specimen sequenced was naive CD8+ T cells from PBMCs. These receptors were obtained from a man younger than 35 in good health. Some clones in this sample may be carry-over from other donors' samples. Each CDR3 is given with its conserved first and last residue. D genes are given only for firm matches. Only some rows state a clone size, as once, few, many or a class for expanded clones.

size: once
V: TRBV27
length: 13
D: .
J: TRBJ2-1
CDR3: CASSLSGSSEQFF
DNA: TGTGCCAGCAGTTTATCGGGCAGTAGTGAGCAGTTCTTC

size: .
V: TRBV18
length: 15
D: TRBD1
J: TRBJ1-5
CDR3: CASSPDREGNQPQHF
DNA: TGTGCCAGCTCACCAGACAGGGAGGGCAATCAGCCCCAGCATTTT

size: .
V: TRBV27
length: 15
D: TRBD1
J: TRBJ2-1
CDR3: CASSLLGTANNEQFF
DNA: TGTGCCAGCAGTTTGCTTGGGACAGCAAACAATGAGCAGTTCTTC

size: .
V: TRBV2
length: 14
D: .
J: TRBJ2-7
CDR3: CASSVGVTAYEQYF
DNA: TGTGCCAGCAGTGTAGGAGTGACAGCTTACGAGCAGTACTTC

size: .
V: TRBV10-3
length: 15
D: .
J: TRBJ2-4
CDR3: CAISETLRGLNIQYF
DNA: TGTGCCATCAGTGAAACCCTCAGAGGGCTCAACATTCAGTACTTC

size: .
V: TRBV19
length: 16
D: TRBD2
J: TRBJ2-1
CDR3: CASSISGTSGHNEQFF
DNA: TGTGCCAGTAGTATATCCGGGACTAGCGGCCACAATGAGCAGTTCTTC

size: .
V: TRBV11-1
length: 16
D: .
J: TRBJ1-3
CDR3: CASSLGPMEVGNTIYF
DNA: TGTGCCAGCAGCTTAGGTCCTATGGAGGTCGGAAACACCATATATTTT

size: .
V: TRBV10-2
length: 15
D: .
J: TRBJ2-1
CDR3: CASREDSNAYNEQFF
DNA: TGCGCCAGCAGGGAGGACTCGAACGCCTACAATGAGCAGTTCTTC

size: .
V: TRBV28
length: 14
D: .
J: TRBJ2-7
CDR3: CASSFLGGGYEQYF
DNA: TGTGCCAGCAGCTTCTTAGGGGGGGGTTACGAGCAGTACTTC

size: once
V: TRBV15
length: 15
D: .
J: TRBJ2-5
CDR3: CATSRDYRAQETQYF
DNA: TGTGCCACCAGCAGAGACTACAGGGCCCAAGAGACCCAGTACTTC

size: .
V: TRBV30
length: 13
D: .
J: TRBJ1-2
CDR3: CAWSEAAYYGYTF
DNA: TGTGCCTGGAGTGAGGCAGCTTACTATGGCTACACCTTC

size: .
V: TRBV2
length: 15
D: .
J: TRBJ2-4
CDR3: CASSRTTVAKNIQYF
DNA: TGTGCCAGCAGTAGGACAACCGTAGCCAAAAACATTCAGTACTTC

size: .
V: TRBV7-2
length: 15
D: .
J: TRBJ1-5
CDR3: CASSPTHMGGEPQHF
DNA: TGTGCCAGCAGCCCAACCCACATGGGCGGGGAGCCCCAGCATTTT

size: .
V: TRBV30
length: 10
D: .
J: TRBJ2-1
CDR3: CAWSVGEQFF
DNA: TGTGCCTGGAGTGTTGGGGAGCAGTTCTTC

size: .
V: TRBV7-9
length: 12
D: .
J: TRBJ2-3
CDR3: CASTSGEGTQYF
DNA: TGTGCCAGCACCAGTGGAGAGGGCACGCAGTATTTT

size: .
V: TRBV27
length: 12
D: .
J: TRBJ2-3
CDR3: CASSDRADTQYF
DNA: TGTGCCAGCAGTGACCGTGCAGATACGCAGTATTTT

size: once
V: TRBV7-9
length: 19
D: .
J: TRBJ2-3
CDR3: CASSSYATRASASTDTQYF
DNA: TGTGCCAGCAGCTCATACGCGACACGGGCAAGCGCTAGCACAGATACGCAGTATTTT